This TCR beta chain was retrieved from a study of STAT5B mutations in CD4+ large granular lymphocyte leukemia. This table comes from immunoSEQ multiplex PCR, and its TCRdb copy is limited to in-frame clones, with some not included. The sample has fewer than 7,500 clones, 77% seen once. Looked up from germline, CDR1 is ENHRY and CDR2 is SYGVKD. The length of the CDR3 is 14 residues. Trimming cost V 7 bases and J 4 bases, with 16 bases left between them. The clonotype comes from an elderly man with CD4+ T-cell large granular lymphocyte leukemia. The V call is TRBV10-3, the J call TRBJ1-2, with D unresolved. Sequencing used PBMCs. CDR3 residues: CAIMEGGPSYGYTF. The DNA of the CDR3 is TGTGCCATCATGGAGGGCGGACCCTCCTATGGCTACACCTTC.